This TCR beta chain was documented in a study of T-cell reconstitution after alpha-beta-depleted transplantation in children. This clonotype was counted a few times. The J segment lost 4 bases and the V segment lost 1 base, leaving 9 bases of the junction unmatched. Germline CDR1 is LGHNA and CDR2 is YSLEER. CDR3 length equals 16 residues. Molecular barcoding with unique molecular identifiers was used for the TCRbeta library. TCRdb itself ran the PCR reads through MiXCR, one entry per CDR3 protein. The repertoire holds about 500,000 distinct CDR3 sequences, about 33% seen once, with around 2.3% in the top ten.

The source is a human donor who donated a stem cell graft to a child with aplastic anemia. Sequences were derived from PBMCs from the stem cell graft donor, sampled from the stem cell graft. The chain has TRBV4-3 and TRBJ1-2, with TRBD1 matching 7 bases. CDR3 in amino acids: CASSQADGTASYGYTF. The DNA for the CDR3 is TGCGCCAGCAGCCAAGCGGATGGGACAGCTTCCTATGGCTACACCTTC.